The clone carrying this TCR beta chain was counted ten times or more. J gave up 2 bases and V 2 bases, and 6 bases lay outside the gene matches. The CDR3 is 16 residues long. Per the germline V gene, CDR1 is MNHEY and CDR2 is SMNVEV (reference sequence). This record comes from a study of technical replicates of blood from a handful of donors. The repertoire was sequenced with immunoSEQ multiplex PCR; TCRdb's copy has only in-frame clones and lacks some. This sample has under 75,000 clones; 80% to 95% occur once, and the top ten carry about 4.6%. The V call is TRBV27, the J call TRBJ2-3, with 8 bases that match TRBD2. The sample comprised PBMCs. This clonotype was obtained from a human donor in good health. Some clones in this sample may be carry-over from other donors' samples. The CDR3 here is CASSLGVSGATDTQYF. CDR3 nucleotide sequence: TGTGCCAGCAGTTTAGGGGTTAGCGGGGCCACAGATACGCAGTATTTT.